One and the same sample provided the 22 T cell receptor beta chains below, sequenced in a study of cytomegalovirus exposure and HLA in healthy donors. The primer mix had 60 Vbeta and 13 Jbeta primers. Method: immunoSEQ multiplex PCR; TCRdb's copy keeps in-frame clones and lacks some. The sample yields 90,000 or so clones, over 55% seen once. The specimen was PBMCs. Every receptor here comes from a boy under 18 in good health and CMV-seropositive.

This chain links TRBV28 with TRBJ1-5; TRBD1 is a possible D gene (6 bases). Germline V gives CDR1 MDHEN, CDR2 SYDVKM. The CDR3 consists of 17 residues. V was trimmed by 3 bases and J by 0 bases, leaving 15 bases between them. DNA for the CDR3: TGTGCCAGCAGTTTCCGAAGGGACACTTATAGCAATCAGCCCCAGCATTTT. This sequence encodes CASSFRRDTYSNQPQHF.

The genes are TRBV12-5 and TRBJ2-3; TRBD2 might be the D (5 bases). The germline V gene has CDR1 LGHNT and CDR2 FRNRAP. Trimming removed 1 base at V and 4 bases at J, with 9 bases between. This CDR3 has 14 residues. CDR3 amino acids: CASGLEGAADTQYF. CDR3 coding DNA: TGTGCTAGTGGTTTGGAGGGAGCGGCAGATACGCAGTATTTT. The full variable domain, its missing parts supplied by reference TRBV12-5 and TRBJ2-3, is DARVTQTPRHKVTEMGQEVTMRCQPILGHNTVFWYRQTMMQGLELLAYFRNRAPLDDSGMPKDRFSAEMPDATLATLKIQPSEPRDSAVYFCASGLEGAADTQYFGPGTRLTVL.

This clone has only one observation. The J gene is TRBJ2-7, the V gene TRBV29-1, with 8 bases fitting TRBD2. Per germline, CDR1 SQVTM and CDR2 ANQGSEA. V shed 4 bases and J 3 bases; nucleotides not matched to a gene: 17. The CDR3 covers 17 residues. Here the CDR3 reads CSVVTYRGGRRDYEQYF. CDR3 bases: TGCAGCGTTGTGACCTATCGGGGGGGACGGCGGGACTACGAGCAGTACTTC.

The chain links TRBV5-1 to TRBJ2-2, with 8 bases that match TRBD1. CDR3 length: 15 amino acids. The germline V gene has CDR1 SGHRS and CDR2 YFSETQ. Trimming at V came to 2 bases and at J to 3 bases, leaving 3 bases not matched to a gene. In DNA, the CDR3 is TGCGCCAGCAGCTTAGGACAGGGTTACACCGGGGAGCTGTTTTTT. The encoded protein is CASSLGQGYTGELFF.

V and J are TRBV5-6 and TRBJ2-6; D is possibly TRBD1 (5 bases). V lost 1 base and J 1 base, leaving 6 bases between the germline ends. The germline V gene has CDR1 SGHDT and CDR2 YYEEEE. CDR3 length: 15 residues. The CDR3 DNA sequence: TGTGCCAGCAGCTTGAGACAGTCTGGGGCCAACGTCCTGACTTTC. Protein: CASSLRQSGANVLTF.

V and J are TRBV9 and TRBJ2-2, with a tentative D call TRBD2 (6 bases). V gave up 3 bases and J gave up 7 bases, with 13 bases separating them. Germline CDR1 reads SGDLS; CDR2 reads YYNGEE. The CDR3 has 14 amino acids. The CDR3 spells CASSGRGLGGELFF. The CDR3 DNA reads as TGTGCCAGCAGCGGTCGGGGGTTGGGCGGGGAGCTGTTTTTT.

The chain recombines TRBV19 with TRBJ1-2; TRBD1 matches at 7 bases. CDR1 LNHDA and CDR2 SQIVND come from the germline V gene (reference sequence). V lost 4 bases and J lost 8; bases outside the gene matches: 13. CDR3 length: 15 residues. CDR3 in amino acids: CASSRKGQNDEGYTF. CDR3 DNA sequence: TGTGCCAGTAGTAGAAAGGGACAGAACGATGAAGGCTACACCTTC.

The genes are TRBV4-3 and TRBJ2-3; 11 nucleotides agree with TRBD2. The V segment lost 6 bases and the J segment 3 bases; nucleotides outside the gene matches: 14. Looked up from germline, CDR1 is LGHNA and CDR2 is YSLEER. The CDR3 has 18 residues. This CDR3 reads CASSPHRASGRTTDTQYF. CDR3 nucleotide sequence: TGCGCCAGCAGTCCTCATCGGGCTAGCGGGAGGACGACAGATACGCAGTATTTT.

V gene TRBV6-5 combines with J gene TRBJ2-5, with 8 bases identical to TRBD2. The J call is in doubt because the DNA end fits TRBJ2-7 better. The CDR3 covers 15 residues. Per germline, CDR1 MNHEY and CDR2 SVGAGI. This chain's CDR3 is CASSYAAGGSHEQYF. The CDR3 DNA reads TGTGCCAGCAGTTACGCGGCGGGAGGAAGTCACGAGCAGTACTTC.

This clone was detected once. The CDR3 DNA follows: TGTGCCAGCAGTTGGGCCTTTCGGACTAGCGGGAGCGATGAGCAGTTCTTC. Amino acids: CASSWAFRTSGSDEQFF. V is TRBV28 and J is TRBJ2-1; 13 bases are shared with TRBD2. The J segment lost 8 bases and the V segment lost 4 bases, leaving 11 bases of the junction unmatched. Germline V gene lookup returns CDR1 MDHEN and CDR2 SYDVKM. The CDR3 is made up of 17 amino acids.

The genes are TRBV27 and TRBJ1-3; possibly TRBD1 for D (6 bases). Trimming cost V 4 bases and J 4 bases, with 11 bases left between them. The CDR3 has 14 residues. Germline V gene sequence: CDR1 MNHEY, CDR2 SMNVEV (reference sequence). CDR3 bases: TGTGCCAGCAGTTCACAGGGATTCGGAAACACCATATATTTT. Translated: CASSSQGFGNTIYF.

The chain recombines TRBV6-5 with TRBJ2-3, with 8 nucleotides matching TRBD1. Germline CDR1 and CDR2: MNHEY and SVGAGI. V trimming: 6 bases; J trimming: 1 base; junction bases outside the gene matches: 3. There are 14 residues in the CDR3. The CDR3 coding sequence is TGTGCCAGCAGGAGGGGACAGGGCACAGATACGCAGTATTTT. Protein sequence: CASRRGQGTDTQYF.

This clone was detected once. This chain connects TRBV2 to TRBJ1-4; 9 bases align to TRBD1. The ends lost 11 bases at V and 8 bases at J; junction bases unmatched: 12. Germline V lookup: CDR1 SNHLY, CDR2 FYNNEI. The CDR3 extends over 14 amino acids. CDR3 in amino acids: CAGGTGRTQEKLFF. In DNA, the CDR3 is TGTGCCGGAGGGACAGGGAGAACTCAGGAAAAACTGTTTTTT.

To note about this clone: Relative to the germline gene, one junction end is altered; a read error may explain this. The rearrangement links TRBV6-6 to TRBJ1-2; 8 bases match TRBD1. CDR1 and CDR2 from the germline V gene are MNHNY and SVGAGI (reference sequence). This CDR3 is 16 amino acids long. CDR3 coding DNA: TGTGCCAGCAGTTATTCTGTTCAGGGGGCGAACTATGGCTACCCCTTC. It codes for CASSYSVQGANYGYPF.

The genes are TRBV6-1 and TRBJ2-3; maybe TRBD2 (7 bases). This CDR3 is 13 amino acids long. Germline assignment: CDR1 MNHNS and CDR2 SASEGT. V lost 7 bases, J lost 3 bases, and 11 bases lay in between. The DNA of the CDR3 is TGTGCCAGCAAGGGGGGGCTGACAGATACGCAGTATTTT. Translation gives CASKGGLTDTQYF.

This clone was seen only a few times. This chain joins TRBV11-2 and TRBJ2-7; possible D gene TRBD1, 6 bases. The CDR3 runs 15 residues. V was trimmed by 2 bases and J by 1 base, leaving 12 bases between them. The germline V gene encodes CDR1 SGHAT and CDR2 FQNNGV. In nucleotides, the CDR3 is TGTGCCAGCAGCTTAAGTACAGGGCCATCCTACGAGCAGTACTTC. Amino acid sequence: CASSLSTGPSYEQYF.

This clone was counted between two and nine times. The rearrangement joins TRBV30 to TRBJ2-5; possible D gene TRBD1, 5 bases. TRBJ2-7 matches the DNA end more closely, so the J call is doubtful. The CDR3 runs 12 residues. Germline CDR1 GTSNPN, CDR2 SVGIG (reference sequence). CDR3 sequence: CAWSAAGYEQYF. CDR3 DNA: TGTGCCTGGAGTGCCGCAGGGTACGAGCAGTACTTC.

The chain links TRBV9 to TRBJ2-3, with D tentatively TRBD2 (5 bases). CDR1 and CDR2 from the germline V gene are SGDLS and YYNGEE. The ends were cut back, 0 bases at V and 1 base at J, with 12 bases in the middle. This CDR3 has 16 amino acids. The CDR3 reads CASSVGSARRTDTQYF. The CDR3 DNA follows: TGTGCCAGCAGCGTAGGTAGCGCAAGGCGCACAGATACGCAGTATTTT.

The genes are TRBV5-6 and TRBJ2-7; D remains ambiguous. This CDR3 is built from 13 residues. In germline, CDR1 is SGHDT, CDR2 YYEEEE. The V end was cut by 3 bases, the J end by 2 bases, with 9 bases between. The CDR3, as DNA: TGTGCCAGCAGCTATGTGACACCCTACGAGCAGTACTTC. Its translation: CASSYVTPYEQYF.

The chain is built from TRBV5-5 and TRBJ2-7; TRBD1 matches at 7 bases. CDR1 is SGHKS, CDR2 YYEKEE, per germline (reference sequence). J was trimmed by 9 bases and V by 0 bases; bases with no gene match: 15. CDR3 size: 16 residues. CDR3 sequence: CASSLGFDRESWGQYF. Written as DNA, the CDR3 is TGTGCCAGCAGCTTGGGTTTCGACAGGGAAAGTTGGGGGCAGTACTTC.

DNA of the CDR3: TGTGCCTGGAGTGTACGGAGGACAGGGGGCTATGGCTACACCTTC. Encoded protein: CAWSVRRTGGYGYTF. The gene calls are TRBV30 and TRBJ1-2, with TRBD1 matching 10 bases. The germline CDR1 and CDR2 sequences are GTSNPN and SVGIG (reference sequence). The CDR3 sequence is 15 residues long. Trimming cost V 0 bases and J 4 bases; bases outside gene matches: 5.

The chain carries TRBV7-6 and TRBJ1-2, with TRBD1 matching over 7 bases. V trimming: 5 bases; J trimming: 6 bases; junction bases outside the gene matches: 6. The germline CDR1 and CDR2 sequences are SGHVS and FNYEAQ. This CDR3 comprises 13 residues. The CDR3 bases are TGTGCCAGCAGCCGGACAGGAAGCGATGGCTACACCTTC. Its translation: CASSRTGSDGYTF. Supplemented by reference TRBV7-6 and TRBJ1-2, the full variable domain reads GAGVSQSPRYKVTKRGQDVALRCDPISGHVSLYWYRQALGQGPEFLTYFNYEAQQDKSGLPNDRFSAERPEGSISTLTIQRTEQRDSAMYRCASSRTGSDGYTFGSGTRLTVV.